The clone carrying this T cell receptor (beta chain) was found once. The target antigen is unknown. Use of 60 Vbeta and 13 Jbeta primers characterized the PCR. Assay: immunoSEQ multiplex PCR; the TCRdb copy retains only in-frame clones and omits some. The table lists over 150,000 clones, 80% of them singletons. This entry belongs to a study of cytomegalovirus exposure and HLA in healthy donors. Study findings and constraints: The investigators catalogued 150 to 200 TCR beta chains as cytomegalovirus-associated. HLA restriction was apparent for most CMV-associated TCR beta chains in a later analysis.

CDR3 size: 17 residues. CDR1 is SGHVS, CDR2 FQNEAQ, per germline. Deletions cut 1 base from V and 0 bases from J, with 13 bases between. The sample taken for sequencing was PBMCs. This receptor was identified in a man aged 25 to 40 in good health and CMV-seronegative. J is TRBJ1-3 and V is TRBV7-8, with D maybe TRBD1 (6 bases). The CDR3 nucleotides read TGTGCCAGCAGCTTAGGCAGGGGTAGGAGCTCTGGAAACACCATATATTTT. It encodes CASSLGRGRSSGNTIYF.